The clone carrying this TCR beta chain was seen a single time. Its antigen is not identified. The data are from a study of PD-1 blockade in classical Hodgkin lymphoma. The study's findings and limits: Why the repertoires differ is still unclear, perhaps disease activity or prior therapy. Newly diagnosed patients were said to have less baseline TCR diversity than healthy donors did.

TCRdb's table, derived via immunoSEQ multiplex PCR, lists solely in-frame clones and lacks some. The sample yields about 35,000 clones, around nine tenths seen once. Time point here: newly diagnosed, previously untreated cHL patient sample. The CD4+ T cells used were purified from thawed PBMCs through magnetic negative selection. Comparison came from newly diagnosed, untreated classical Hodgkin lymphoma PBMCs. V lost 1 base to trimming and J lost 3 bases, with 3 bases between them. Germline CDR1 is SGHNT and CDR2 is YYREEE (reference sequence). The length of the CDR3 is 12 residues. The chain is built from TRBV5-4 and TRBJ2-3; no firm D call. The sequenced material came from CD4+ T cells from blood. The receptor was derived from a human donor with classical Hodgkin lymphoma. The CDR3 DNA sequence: TGTGCCAGCAGCTTGAAAACAGATACGCAGTATTTT. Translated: CASSLKTDTQYF.